This is a list of T cell receptor beta chains from one sample in a study of blood T cell repertoires in COVID-19. Clones were sequenced by immunoSEQ multiplex PCR, and TCRdb holds only the in-frame ones, with some missing. This table has about 200,000 clones, roughly 82% appearing once. Sequenced sample: PBMCs or T cells enriched from blood (not recorded which). The receptors derive from a man aged 40-50 years who had recovered from COVID-19. CDR3s include the opening cysteine and the closing phenylalanine or tryptophan. D genes are given only for firm matches. Size values are once, few and many counts, or a class for expanded clones, and some rows have none.

clone size,CDR3 length,J gene,D gene,V gene,CDR3 protein,CDR3 DNA
NA,15,TRBJ2-7,TRBD1,TRBV30,CAWSKGQPASYEQYF,TGTGCCTGGAGCAAGGGACAGCCCGCCTCCTACGAGCAGTACTTC
NA,12,TRBJ2-7,NA,TRBV20-1,CSASSNSYEQYF,TGCAGTGCTAGTTCAAACTCCTACGAGCAGTACTTC
NA,15,TRBJ1-5,NA,TRBV9,CASSVDPAGNQPQHF,TGTGCCAGCAGCGTAGACCCGGCGGGCAATCAGCCCCAGCATTTT
NA,15,TRBJ1-1,NA,TRBV5-6,CASSPRGGLDTEAFF,TGTGCCAGCAGCCCTCGGGGGGGGCTCGACACTGAAGCTTTCTTT
once,13,TRBJ1-2,TRBD1,TRBV18,CASSPRAGGGYTF,TGTGCCAGCTCACCAAGGGCAGGGGGAGGCTACACCTTC
NA,16,TRBJ2-6,TRBD1,TRBV30,CAWSYTGGAGANVLTF,TGTGCCTGGAGTTACACAGGGGGCGCTGGGGCCAACGTCCTGACTTTC
NA,14,TRBJ2-2,TRBD1,TRBV29-1,CSALGQTDTGELFF,TGCAGCGCCTTGGGACAGACCGACACCGGGGAGCTGTTTTTT
NA,18,TRBJ2-2,TRBD2,TRBV5-6,CASSSGLAGGPITGELFF,TGTGCCAGCAGCTCAGGACTAGCGGGAGGCCCAATCACCGGGGAGCTGTTTTTT
few,18,TRBJ2-2,TRBD2,TRBV19,CASSRGLAGGRDTGELFF,TGTGCCAGTAGTCGGGGACTAGCGGGAGGACGCGACACCGGGGAGCTGTTTTTT
once,14,TRBJ1-4,NA,TRBV5-8,CASSLVASGGKLFF,TGTGCCAGCAGCTTGGTGGCTTCAGGAGGAAAACTGTTTTTT
NA,13,TRBJ1-1,NA,TRBV7-9,CASMRTQNTEAFF,TGTGCCAGCATGCGGACACAGAACACTGAAGCTTTCTTT
NA,16,TRBJ1-2,TRBD1,TRBV4-1,CASSQPDRSLRYGYTF,TGCGCCAGCAGCCAACCGGACAGGTCTCTTAGGTATGGCTACACCTTC
NA,14,TRBJ1-2,TRBD1,TRBV27,CASHGQGGGYGYTF,TGTGCCAGCCATGGACAGGGAGGGGGTTATGGCTACACCTTC
NA,15,TRBJ2-1,TRBD2,TRBV5-1,CASSLAAREINEQFF,TGCGCCAGCAGCTTGGCCGCGCGGGAGATCAATGAGCAGTTCTTC
NA,15,TRBJ1-5,TRBD1,TRBV19,CASSGRQGAIQPQHF,TGTGCCAGTAGTGGACGACAGGGGGCAATTCAGCCCCAGCATTTT
NA,14,TRBJ2-1,TRBD1,TRBV7-2,CASSFGQGVNEQFF,TGTGCCAGCAGCTTCGGACAGGGTGTGAATGAGCAGTTCTTC
NA,13,TRBJ2-1,TRBD1,TRBV6-5,CASVVQGSNEQFF,TGTGCCAGCGTAGTACAGGGGAGCAATGAGCAGTTCTTC
NA,16,TRBJ1-3,NA,TRBV7-2,CASSAQDGQSGNTIYF,TGTGCCAGCAGCGCGCAGGACGGACAGTCGGGAAACACCATATATTTT
NA,15,TRBJ1-2,TRBD1,TRBV5-1,CASRDVRQGFYGYTF,TGCGCCAGCAGGGACGTTAGACAGGGATTCTATGGCTACACCTTC
once,15,TRBJ2-5,TRBD2,TRBV9,CASSALGTTQETQYF,TGTGCCAGCAGCGCCCTCGGGACTACGCAAGAGACCCAGTACTTC
NA,15,TRBJ1-2,TRBD1,TRBV29-1,CSVPTFRTGDYGYTF,TGCAGCGTACCAACCTTTCGGACAGGTGACTATGGCTACACCTTC
NA,14,TRBJ2-3,TRBD1,TRBV11-2,CASSRQGVADTQYF,TGTGCCAGCAGCCGACAGGGGGTAGCAGATACGCAGTATTTT
NA,13,TRBJ1-2,NA,TRBV4-3,CASRPQGIGGYTF,TGCGCCAGCAGGCCCCAGGGAATAGGTGGCTACACCTTC
NA,13,TRBJ2-3,NA,TRBV27,CASSLRAADTQYF,TGTGCCAGCAGTTTGAGGGCAGCAGATACGCAGTATTTT
NA,16,TRBJ2-2,TRBD1,TRBV7-3,CASSTTGAPNTGELFF,TGTGCCAGCAGCACGACAGGGGCCCCAAACACCGGGGAGCTGTTTTTT
NA,17,TRBJ1-4,NA,TRBV7-8,CASSLETRTYTNEKLFF,TGTGCCAGCAGCTTAGAAACCCGGACATATACGAATGAAAAACTGTTTTTT
few,16,TRBJ2-2,TRBD1,TRBV11-3,CASSPGQGGNTGELFF,TGTGCCAGCAGCCCAGGACAGGGGGGGAACACCGGGGAGCTGTTTTTT
NA,12,TRBJ1-6,NA,TRBV2,CASSRGWSPLHF,TGTGCCAGCAGCAGGGGTTGGTCACCCCTCCACTTT
few,12,TRBJ1-2,TRBD1,TRBV24-1,CATAGTGNGYTF,TGTGCCACCGCCGGGACAGGGAATGGCTACACCTTC
once,12,TRBJ2-1,NA,TRBV25-1,CASSTGVNEQFF,TGTGCCAGCAGCACGGGGGTCAATGAGCAGTTCTTC
NA,13,TRBJ1-1,TRBD1,TRBV29-1,CSVTGQGNTEAFF,TGCAGCGTCACGGGACAGGGGAACACTGAAGCTTTCTTT
NA,13,TRBJ2-2,NA,TRBV2,CASIRQGSGELFF,TGTGCCAGCATACGTCAGGGGTCCGGGGAGCTGTTTTTT
NA,14,TRBJ1-2,TRBD1,TRBV28,CASSLRTGSYGYTF,TGTGCCAGCAGTTTAAGGACAGGTAGCTATGGCTACACCTTC
NA,14,TRBJ1-5,NA,TRBV4-1,CASRREQGNQPQHF,TGCGCCAGCAGACGAGAACAGGGAAATCAGCCCCAGCATTTT
NA,14,TRBJ2-7,TRBD2,TRBV19,CASSRLAGYYEQYF,TGTGCCAGTAGCCGACTAGCGGGATACTATGAGCAGTACTTC
NA,18,TRBJ2-6,TRBD1,TRBV3-1/TRBV3-2,CASSADRGLSSGANVLTF,TGTGCCAGCAGCGCGGACAGGGGGCTTAGCTCTGGGGCCAACGTCCTGACTTTC
once,13,TRBJ1-2,NA,TRBV27,CASSLGGGEGYTF,TGTGCCAGCAGTCTCGGGGGGGGCGAAGGCTACACCTTC
NA,15,TRBJ1-5,NA,TRBV3-1/TRBV3-2,CASSQGRQPNQPQHF,TGTGCCAGCAGCCAAGGGCGACAGCCAAATCAGCCCCAGCATTTT
NA,16,TRBJ2-5,TRBD2,TRBV11-2,CASSFGTSGSQETQYF,TGTGCCAGCAGCTTTGGGACTAGCGGGAGTCAGGAGACCCAGTACTTC
NA,14,TRBJ2-1,TRBD1,TRBV28,CASSSGQGYNEQFF,TGTGCCAGCAGCTCCGGACAGGGGTACAATGAGCAGTTCTTC
NA,13,TRBJ1-2,NA,TRBV18,CASSPTQGNGYTF,TGTGCCAGCTCACCCACACAGGGAAATGGCTACACCTTC
NA,15,TRBJ1-1,TRBD1,TRBV28,CASSSQGAQSTYAFF,TGTGCCAGCAGTTCACAGGGGGCGCAGTCCACCTATGCTTTCTTT
NA,16,TRBJ2-2,TRBD2,TRBV6-5,CASSYSAGGYTGELFF,TGTGCCAGCAGTTACAGCGCGGGAGGATATACCGGGGAGCTGTTTTTT
NA,13,TRBJ1-2,NA,TRBV6-5,CASITPGSHGYTF,TGTGCCAGCATCACCCCCGGTTCCCATGGCTACACCTTC
NA,14,TRBJ1-1,NA,TRBV2,CASSEQGLHTEAFF,TGTGCCAGCAGTGAACAGGGTCTACACACTGAAGCTTTCTTT
few,14,TRBJ1-1,NA,TRBV30,CASFRRQANTEAFF,TGTGCCTCGTTTCGTAGACAGGCTAACACTGAAGCTTTCTTT
NA,16,TRBJ2-2,TRBD2,TRBV2,CASSGWTSGRIGELFF,TGTGCCAGCAGTGGTTGGACTAGCGGGAGAATTGGGGAGCTGTTTTTT